This TCR beta chain derives from a study of CD8 T cells in Susac syndrome. Reverse transcription of about 0.45 to 1 ug RNA was performed with random hexamers. The immunoSEQ assay covered 54 Vbeta and 13 Jbeta segments for CDR3. One entry per CDR3 protein results from TCRdb running MiXCR on the immunoSEQ multiplex PCR reads. Seen here are around 270,000 distinct CDR3 sequences, 85% observed once, and the top ten hold about 0.22%. Germline trimming cut 0 bases from V and 12 bases from J; bases unmatched to any gene: 7. Looked up from germline, CDR1 is SGHDT and CDR2 is YYEEEE. The CDR3 loop spans 14 amino acids.

The sample consisted of CD8+ T cells from PBMCs. V and J are TRBV5-6 and TRBJ2-1; 9 bases agree with TRBD2. The receptor was derived from a human donor with multiple sclerosis. This CDR3 reads CASSLGAGGPRQFF. Here the CDR3 DNA reads TGTGCCAGCAGCTTGGGGGCGGGAGGGCCTAGGCAGTTCTTC.